This TCR beta chain was retrieved from a study of regulatory T cells in long-lasting Graves disease. Both iRepertoire HTBI primers and Arm-PCR of CDR3 regions were used to build the TCR beta libraries. TCRdb itself ran the multiplex PCR reads through MiXCR, one entry per CDR3 protein. The sample comprises 350,000 to 450,000 distinct CDR3 sequences, less than 25% of which are singletons, and less than 25% rests with the top ten. This clonotype was seen a few times. The antigen is undetermined. Documented time point: persistent/refractory GD, antithyroid drugs over 5 years with positive TRAb. With RNA extracted from PBMCs as input, the TCR library was made. General study points: Persistent-disease Graves' patients showed less TCR diversity than new cases.

This CDR3 contains 17 residues. Between the trimmed V and J ends, which lost 7 bases and 0 bases, there was a span of 21 bases. The sample was peripheral blood mononuclear cells (PBMCs), taken when the disease was refractory, from a patient treated with antithyroid drugs. The source is a female donor with Graves disease. V usage is TRBV12-3 or TRBV12-4 and J usage is TRBJ1-1; D unresolved. The CDR3 DNA sequence: TGTGCCAGCACCGAGGGTTGGCGAAGCTACATGAACACTGAAGCTTTCTTT. As protein: CASTEGWRSYMNTEAFF.